This T cell receptor beta chain was captured by sequencing in a study of T-cell memory formation after mild COVID-19. For the study at large: TCR clusters were largely donor specific. Study-level findings and limits: Researchers found some responding clones in pre-infection memory, a sign that cross-reactive memory joined.

5'RACE with constant-segment primers built TCRalpha and TCRbeta cDNA libraries with UMIs. From the 5' RACE reads, TCRdb called clonotypes with MiXCR, one entry per CDR3 protein. The sample carries more than 450,000 distinct CDR3 sequences, more than 15% recorded once. This CDR3 is 17 amino acids long. Between the trimmed V and J ends, which lost 2 bases and 6 bases, there was a span of 20 bases. Per germline, CDR1 SEHNR and CDR2 FQNEAQ (reference sequence). Remarks on this clonotype: What it binds is not known.

The clonotype was recovered from an adult woman who had mild COVID-19 (a few samples of this study predate the infection). Cell type and time point are not known. The chain carries TRBV7-9 and TRBJ2-4, with D possibly being TRBD1 or TRBD2 (5 bases each). Sample: PBMCs or a T cell subset sorted from them (not recorded which). This chain's CDR3 is CASSLSPWGRTRNIQYF. The CDR3 bases are TGTGCCAGCAGCTTATCCCCCTGGGGACGGACCAGAAACATTCAGTACTTC.